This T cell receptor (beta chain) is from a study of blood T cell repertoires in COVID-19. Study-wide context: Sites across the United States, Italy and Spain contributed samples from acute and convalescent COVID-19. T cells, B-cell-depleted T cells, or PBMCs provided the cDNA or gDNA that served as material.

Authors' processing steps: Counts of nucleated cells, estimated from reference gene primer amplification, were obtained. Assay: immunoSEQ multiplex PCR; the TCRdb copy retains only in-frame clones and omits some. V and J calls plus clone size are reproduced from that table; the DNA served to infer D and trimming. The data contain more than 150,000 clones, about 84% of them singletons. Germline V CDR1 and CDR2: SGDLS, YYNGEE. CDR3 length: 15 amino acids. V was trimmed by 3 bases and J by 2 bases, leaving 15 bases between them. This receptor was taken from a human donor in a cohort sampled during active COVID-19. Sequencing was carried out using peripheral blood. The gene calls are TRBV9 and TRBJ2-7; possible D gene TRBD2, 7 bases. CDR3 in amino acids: CASSEGVAGTYEQYF. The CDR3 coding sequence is TGTGCCAGCAGCGAGGGGGTAGCGGGCACCTACGAGCAGTACTTC.